This TCR beta chain derives from a study of shared clonotypes between healthy human individuals. Study as a whole: CD8 memory received one plate per donor, CD8 naive two, CD4 memory three and CD4 naive three. Study-level points and caveats: Naive subsets generally had larger estimated richness than memory subsets.

V lost 1 base, J lost 0 bases, and 10 bases lay in between. The length of the CDR3 is 15 residues. Germline CDR1 reads LNHNV; CDR2 reads YYDKDF (reference sequence). This clone was observed once. Its antigen remains unknown. DNA at roughly 0.2 ug, roughly 27,000 T cell genomes, went into sorted-subset replicate PCRs. In the original processing: Junction-only sequences produced by ImmunoSEQ had no quality scores, so filtering differed. The table came from immunoSEQ multiplex PCR; TCRdb's copy has only in-frame clones and leaves some out. V, J and clone size derive from that table, while D and trimming were established from the DNA sequence. This table holds approximately 2.1 million clones, approximately 93% found once.

The clonotype was recovered from a man in his late teens or twenties in good health. Some clones in this sample may be carry-over from other donors' samples. This rearrangement joins TRBV15 to TRBJ2-7; perhaps TRBD1 as D (6 bases). The sequenced sample consisted of naive CD4+ T cells from PBMCs. Subset defined: CD45RA+ positively selected. CDR3 nucleotide sequence: TGTGCCACCAGCAGAGGGGACATATCCTCCTACGAGCAGTACTTC. Translation: CATSRGDISSYEQYF.